The text below deals with one TCR beta chain. Antigen specificity is unknown. V was cut by 0 bases and J by 3 bases, with 15 bases left in between. Germline V gives CDR1 SGHAT, CDR2 FQNNGV. The CDR3 covers 16 residues. This record comes from a study of cytomegalovirus exposure and HLA in healthy donors. Study-wide results and caveats: In a later analysis, parvovirus B19, influenza, CMV and Epstein-Barr virus appeared linked to several top co-occurrence clusters. TCR beta V- and J-gene trimming, according to a later analysis, was linked to a missense DCLRE1C variant.

The PCR contained 60 Vbeta and 13 Jbeta primers. The protocol was immunoSEQ multiplex PCR, while the TCRdb copy is restricted to in-frame clones and leaves out a portion. The sample includes 95,000 to 150,000 clones, 65% to 80% of them seen just once. The chain carries TRBV11-2 and TRBJ2-7; D might be TRBD2 (6 bases). The source is a man between 18 and 35 years old in good health and CMV-seropositive. The sample was PBMCs. CDR3 DNA sequence: TGTGCCAGCAGCTTAGAGGCGGGGTTTTTCCTCTACGAGCAGTACTTC. Amino acid sequence: CASSLEAGFFLYEQYF.